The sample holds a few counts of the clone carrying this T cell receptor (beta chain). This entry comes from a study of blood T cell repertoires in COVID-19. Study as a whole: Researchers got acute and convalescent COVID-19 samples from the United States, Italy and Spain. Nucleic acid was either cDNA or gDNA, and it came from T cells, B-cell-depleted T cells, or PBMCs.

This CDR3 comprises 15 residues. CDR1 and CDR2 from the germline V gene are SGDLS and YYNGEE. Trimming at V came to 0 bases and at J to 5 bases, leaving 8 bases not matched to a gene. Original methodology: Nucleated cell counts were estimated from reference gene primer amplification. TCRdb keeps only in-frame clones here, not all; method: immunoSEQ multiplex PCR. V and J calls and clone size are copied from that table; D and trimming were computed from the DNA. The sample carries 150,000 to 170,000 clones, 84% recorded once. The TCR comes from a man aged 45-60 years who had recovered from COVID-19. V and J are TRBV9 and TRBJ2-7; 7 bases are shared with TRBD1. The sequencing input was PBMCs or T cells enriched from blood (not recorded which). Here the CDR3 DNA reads TGTGCCAGCAGCGTAGGGCCAGGGGGAAAGAACGAGCAGTACTTC. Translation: CASSVGPGGKNEQYF.